This T cell receptor (beta chain) is from a study of post-analysis software for immune sequencing data. Study observations and caveats: Controls had significantly higher normalized Chao1 diversity than multiple sclerosis patients. With TRBV5-6, TRBV5-1 and TRBV20-1 included, 4 or 5 TRBV segments were more frequent in patients than in controls. When the samples were clustered directly with F measure, those that had been prepared in the same batch showed strong co-clustering.

The CDR3 runs to 15 residues. Trimming removed 1 base from V and 1 base from J, with 8 bases in between. This clonotype appeared a few times. The antigen remains undetermined. The TCR beta cDNA libraries carried unique molecular identifiers. Input of about 0.95 to 10 million T cells yielded roughly 0.5 million cDNA molecules. Each CDR3 protein is one row after TCRdb ran MiXCR on the PCR reads. The profile covers about 680,000 distinct CDR3 sequences, with roughly three fifths appearing a single time and roughly 10% taken by the ten largest. This sequence was found in a girl aged 2 to 10 with multiple sclerosis. This sequence joins TRBV12-3 or TRBV12-4 and TRBJ2-1; no clear D. Sequenced input: blood. DNA of the CDR3: TGTGCCAGCAGTTTAGAGGTGGGTTCCTACAATGAGCAGTTCTTC. It codes for CASSLEVGSYNEQFF.